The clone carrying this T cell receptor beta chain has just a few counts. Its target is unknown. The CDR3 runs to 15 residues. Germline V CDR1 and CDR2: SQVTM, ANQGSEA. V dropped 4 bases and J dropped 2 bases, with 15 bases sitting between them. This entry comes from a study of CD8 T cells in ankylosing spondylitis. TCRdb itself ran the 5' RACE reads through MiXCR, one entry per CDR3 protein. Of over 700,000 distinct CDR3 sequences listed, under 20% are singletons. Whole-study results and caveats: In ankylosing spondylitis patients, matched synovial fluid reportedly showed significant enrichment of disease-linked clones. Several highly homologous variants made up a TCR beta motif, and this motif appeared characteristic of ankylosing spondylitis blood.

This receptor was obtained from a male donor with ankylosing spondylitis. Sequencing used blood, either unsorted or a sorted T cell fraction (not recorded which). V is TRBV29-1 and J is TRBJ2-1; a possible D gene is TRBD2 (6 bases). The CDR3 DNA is TGCAGCGTTGGGGGAGGCCCCCGGCCCTACAATGAGCAGTTCTTC. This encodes CSVGGGPRPYNEQFF.